The present T cell receptor (beta chain) was sequenced within a study of T cell responses to AZD1222 COVID-19 vaccine (dated by TCRdb to the early 2020s). With regard to the full study: AZD1222 recipients given second doses at about 4 weeks or at about 12 weeks were pooled, since spike-specific TCR depth and breadth were not found to differ between the two schedules. A total of 240 or so trial participants underwent TCR sequencing, of whom about 210 had received two doses of AZD1222 and 26 had received two doses of the MenACWY control vaccine. Trial participants were enrolled by age into 18-55, 56-69 and 70-plus year subgroups, with approximately 150, 30 and 60 TCR-sequenced participants respectively.

This clone was detected only once. It has no known antigen specificity. No clone much larger than this one lies a single base away; base qualities are absent. Findings and caveats that apply to the study as a whole: Participants were mostly white British, with more females than males. The authors suggested clonal diversity may have been underestimated. After two AZD1222 doses, both the breadth and the depth of spike-specific TCRs were significantly higher than at day 0 and than in MenACWY recipients. Vaccine-associated CD4 TCRs spanned the whole spike protein, with dominant responses in regions 160-218 and 743-854. The 56-69-year group was small, and its depth increase did not reach significance, likely because of low power. Reportedly, almost half of the unique spike-specific TCRs recognized epitopes lying outside the regions that are mutated in the B.1.351 and B.1.1.7 variants. Conclusions about previously exposed vaccinees are limited because only five to seven AZD1222 recipients were SARS-CoV-2 seropositive at baseline. Because no samples from the day 14 peak response were available, repertoires could be characterized only after the peak T cell response.

What the time point label conveys for this sample: baseline before first vaccination. Vaccinee samples came from UK trials COV001 and COV002, including a single-blind randomized controlled phase 2/3 trial of AZD1222 (ChAdOx1 nCoV-19) in healthy adults. For TCRbeta chain sequencing, PBMC samples from trial participants were taken at day 0 and at day 28 after the second dose. The CDR3 regions of human TCRbeta chains were analyzed by immunosequencing. In the original analysis: TCRs in the repertoires were matched against a reference library of SARS-CoV-2-specific TCRs that had been generated with the MIRA antigen-specificity platform. Breadth was defined as the fraction of unique TCRs that were SARS-CoV-2-associated. Depth was defined as the fraction of total T cells that were SARS-CoV-2-associated. Using the MIRA data, each spike-specific TCR was mapped to the spike region that the TCR reacts to and placed in a CD4 or CD8 class. Log10-transformed breadth and depth values were compared by one-way ANOVA with Sidak's multiple comparisons tests. Entries here come from immuneACCESS through TCRdb and include only in-frame sequences with V and J called. Some clones fail to appear in such tables; in the studies checked, an unresolved V gene covers under half of the shortfall, and the cause of the remainder is unknown. D and trimming come from the DNA, and the V and J calls and clone size come from that table. The sample contains just over 70,000 clones, roughly 85% of them found a single time. The top ten hold approximately 20% of the sample.

Sequencing used peripheral blood, obtained on day 0 of AZD1222 vaccination. This TCR was sampled from an adult in good health.

The DNA sequence reads TGTGCCAGCAGCCGAACAGCTTACGAGCAGTACTTC. This codes for CASSRTAYEQYF. The sequence is built from TRBV14 and TRBJ2-7, with no confident D gene call. V is shortened by 4 bases, J by 4 bases, and the region joining them spans 8 bases. Inclusive of the bounding cysteine and phenylalanine, the CDR3 is 12 residues long. Of the read, only the CDR3 DNA is kept; its 36 bases are in frame from base 1. For CDR1 and CDR2, the germline V gene lists SGHDN and FVKESK.